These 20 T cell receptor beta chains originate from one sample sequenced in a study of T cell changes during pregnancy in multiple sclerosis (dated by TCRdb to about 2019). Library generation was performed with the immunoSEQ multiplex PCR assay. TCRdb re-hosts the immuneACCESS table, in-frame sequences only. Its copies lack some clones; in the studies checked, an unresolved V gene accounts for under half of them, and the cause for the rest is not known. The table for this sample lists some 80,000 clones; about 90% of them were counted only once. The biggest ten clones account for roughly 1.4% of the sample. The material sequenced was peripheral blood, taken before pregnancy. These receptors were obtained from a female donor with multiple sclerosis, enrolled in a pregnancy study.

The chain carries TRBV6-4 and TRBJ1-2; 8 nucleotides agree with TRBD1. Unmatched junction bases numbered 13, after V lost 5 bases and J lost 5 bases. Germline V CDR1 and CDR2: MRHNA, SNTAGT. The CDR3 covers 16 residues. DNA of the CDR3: TGTGCCAGCAGTCAGACCCACAGGGGGTCAGTTTATGGCTACACCTTC. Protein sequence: CASSQTHRGSVYGYTF.

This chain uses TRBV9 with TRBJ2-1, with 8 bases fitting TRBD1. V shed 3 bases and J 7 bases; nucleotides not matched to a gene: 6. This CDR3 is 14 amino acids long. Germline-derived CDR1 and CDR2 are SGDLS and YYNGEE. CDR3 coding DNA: TGTGCCAGCAGCGCAGACAGGGGCCTGAATGAGCAGTTCTTC. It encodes CASSADRGLNEQFF.

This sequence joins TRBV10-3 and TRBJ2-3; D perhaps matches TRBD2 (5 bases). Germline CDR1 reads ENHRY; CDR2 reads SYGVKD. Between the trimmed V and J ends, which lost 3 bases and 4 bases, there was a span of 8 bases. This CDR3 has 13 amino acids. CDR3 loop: CAISDGSPDTQYF. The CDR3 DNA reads TGTGCCATCAGTGATGGGAGTCCAGATACGCAGTATTTT.

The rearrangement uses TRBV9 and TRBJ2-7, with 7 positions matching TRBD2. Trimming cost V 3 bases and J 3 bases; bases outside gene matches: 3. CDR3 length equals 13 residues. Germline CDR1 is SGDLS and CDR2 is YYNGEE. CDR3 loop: CASSGGGRYEQYF. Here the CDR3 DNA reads TGTGCCAGCAGCGGGGGGGGTCGCTACGAGCAGTACTTC.

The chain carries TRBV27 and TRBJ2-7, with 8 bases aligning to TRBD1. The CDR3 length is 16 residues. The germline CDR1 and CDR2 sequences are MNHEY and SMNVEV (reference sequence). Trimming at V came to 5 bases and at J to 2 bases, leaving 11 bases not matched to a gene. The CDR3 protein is CASSPRPGQVPYEQYF. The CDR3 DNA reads TGTGCCAGCAGTCCCAGACCGGGACAGGTCCCCTACGAGCAGTACTTC.

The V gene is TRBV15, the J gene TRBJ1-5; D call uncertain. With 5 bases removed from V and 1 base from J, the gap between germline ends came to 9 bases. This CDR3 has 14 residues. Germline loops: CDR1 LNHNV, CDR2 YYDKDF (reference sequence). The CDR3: CATSAAVSNQPQHF. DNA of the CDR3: TGTGCCACCAGCGCGGCAGTGAGCAATCAGCCCCAGCATTTT.

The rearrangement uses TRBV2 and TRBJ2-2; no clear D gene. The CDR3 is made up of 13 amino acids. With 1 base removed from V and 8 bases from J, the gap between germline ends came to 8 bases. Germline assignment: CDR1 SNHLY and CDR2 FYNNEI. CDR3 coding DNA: TGTGCCAGCAGTGAAGATCGAGTGGGGGAGCTGTTTTTT. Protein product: CASSEDRVGELFF.

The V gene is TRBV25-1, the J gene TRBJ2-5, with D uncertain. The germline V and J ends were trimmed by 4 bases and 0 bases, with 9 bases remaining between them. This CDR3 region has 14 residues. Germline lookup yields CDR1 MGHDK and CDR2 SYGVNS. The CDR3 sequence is CASSVDGHQETQYF. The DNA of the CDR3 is TGTGCCAGCAGTGTTGATGGCCACCAAGAGACCCAGTACTTC.

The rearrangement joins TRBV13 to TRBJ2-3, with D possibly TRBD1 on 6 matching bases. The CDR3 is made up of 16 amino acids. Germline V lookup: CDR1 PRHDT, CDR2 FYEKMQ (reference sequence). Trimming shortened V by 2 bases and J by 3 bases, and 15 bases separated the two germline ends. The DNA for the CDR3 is TGTGCCAGCAGCTTACGGCAGGGGTTAGGTACAGATACGCAGTATTTT. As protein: CASSLRQGLGTDTQYF. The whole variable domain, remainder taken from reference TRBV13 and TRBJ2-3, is AAGVIQSPRHLIKEKRETATLKCYPIPRHDTVYWYQQGPGQDPQFLISFYEKMQSDKGSIPDRFSAQQFSDYHSELNMSSLELGDSALYFCASSLRQGLGTDTQYFGPGTRLTVL.

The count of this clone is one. DNA for the CDR3: TGTGCCAGTAGCTTACAGGGAACCTCTGGAAACACCATATATTTT. Protein: CASSLQGTSGNTIYF. The V gene is TRBV19, the J gene TRBJ1-3; tentatively, D is TRBD1 (6 bases). The CDR3 runs 15 residues. Trimming cost V 6 bases and J 0 bases, with 12 bases left between them. CDR1 is LNHDA, CDR2 SQIVND, per germline (reference sequence).

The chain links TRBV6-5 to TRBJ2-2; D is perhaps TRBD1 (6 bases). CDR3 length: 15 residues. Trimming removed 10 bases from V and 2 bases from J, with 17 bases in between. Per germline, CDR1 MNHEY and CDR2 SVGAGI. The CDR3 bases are TGTGCCACCAAACTCGGACAGACAAACACCGGGGAGCTGTTTTTT. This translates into CATKLGQTNTGELFF.

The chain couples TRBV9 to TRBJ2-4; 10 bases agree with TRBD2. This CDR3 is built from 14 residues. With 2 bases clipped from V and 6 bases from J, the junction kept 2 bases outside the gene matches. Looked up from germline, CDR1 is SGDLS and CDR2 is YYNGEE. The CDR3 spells CASSVSGGGNIQYF. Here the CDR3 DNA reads TGTGCCAGCAGCGTGAGCGGGGGGGGAAACATTCAGTACTTC.

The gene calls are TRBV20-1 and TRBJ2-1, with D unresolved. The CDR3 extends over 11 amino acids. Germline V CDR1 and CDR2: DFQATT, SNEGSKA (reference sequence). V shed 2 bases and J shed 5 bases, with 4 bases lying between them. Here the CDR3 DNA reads TGCAGTGCTAGACCCAACAATGAGCAGTTCTTC. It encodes CSARPNNEQFF.

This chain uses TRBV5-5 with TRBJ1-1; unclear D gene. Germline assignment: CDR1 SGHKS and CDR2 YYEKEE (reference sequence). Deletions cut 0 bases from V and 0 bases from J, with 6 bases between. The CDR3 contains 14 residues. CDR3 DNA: TGTGCCAGCAGCTTGGTTACATTGAACACTGAAGCTTTCTTT. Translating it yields CASSLVTLNTEAFF.

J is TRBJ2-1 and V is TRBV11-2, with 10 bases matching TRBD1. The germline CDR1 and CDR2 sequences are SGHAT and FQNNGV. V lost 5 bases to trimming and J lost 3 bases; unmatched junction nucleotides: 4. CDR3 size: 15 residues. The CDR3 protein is CASSRQGAIYNEQFF. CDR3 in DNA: TGTGCCAGCAGCCGACAGGGGGCGATCTACAATGAGCAGTTCTTC.

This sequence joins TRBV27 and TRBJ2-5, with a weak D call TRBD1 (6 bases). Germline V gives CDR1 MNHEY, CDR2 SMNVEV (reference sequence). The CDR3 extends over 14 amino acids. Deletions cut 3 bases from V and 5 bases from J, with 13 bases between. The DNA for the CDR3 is TGTGCCAGCAGTTTTGAGGGGGAAGAGGAGACCCAGTACTTC. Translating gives CASSFEGEEETQYF.

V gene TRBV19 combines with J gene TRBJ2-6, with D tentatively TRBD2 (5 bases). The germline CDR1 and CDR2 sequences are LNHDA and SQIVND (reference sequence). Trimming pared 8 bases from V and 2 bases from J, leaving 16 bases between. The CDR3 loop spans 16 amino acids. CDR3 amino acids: CASGRPRKAGANVLTF. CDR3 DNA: TGTGCCAGTGGGAGACCCCGCAAGGCTGGGGCCAACGTCCTGACTTTC.

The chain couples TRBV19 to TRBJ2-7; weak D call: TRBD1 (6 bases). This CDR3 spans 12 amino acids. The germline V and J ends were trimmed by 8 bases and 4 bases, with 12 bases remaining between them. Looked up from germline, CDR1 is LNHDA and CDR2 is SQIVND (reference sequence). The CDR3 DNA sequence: TGTGCCAGTTCCGCCACAGGGTACGAGCAGTACTTC. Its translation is CASSATGYEQYF.

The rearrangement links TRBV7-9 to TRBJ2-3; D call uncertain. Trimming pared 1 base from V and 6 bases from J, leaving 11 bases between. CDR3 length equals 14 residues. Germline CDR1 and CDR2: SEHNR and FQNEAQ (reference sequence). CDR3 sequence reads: CASSLESWLDTQYF. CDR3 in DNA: TGTGCCAGCAGCTTAGAATCTTGGCTGGATACGCAGTATTTT.

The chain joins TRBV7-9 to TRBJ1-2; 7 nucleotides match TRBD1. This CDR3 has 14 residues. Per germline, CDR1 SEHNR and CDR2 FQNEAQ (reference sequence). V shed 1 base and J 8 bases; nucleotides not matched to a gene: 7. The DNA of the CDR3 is TGTGCCAGCAGCTTAGGACCTACAGGGGACGGCTACACCTTC. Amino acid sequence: CASSLGPTGDGYTF.